Each of the 2 T cell receptor beta chains below was sequenced from the same sample in a study of patients and donors after allogeneic stem cell transplantation. TCRdb reanalysed the RT-PCR reads using MiXCR and keeps one entry per CDR3 protein. The table shows about a million distinct CDR3 sequences, with about a sixth occurring only once. Sequenced sample: blood, either unsorted or a sorted T cell fraction (not recorded which). The receptors derive from a human donor who was either an allogeneic HSCT recipient or a stem cell or donor lymphocyte infusion donor (not recorded which). It is not recorded whose cells these are; they may come from a transplant donor.

The chain is built from TRBV9 and TRBJ2-3, with D perhaps matching TRBD1 or TRBD2 (5 bases each). The CDR3 is 16 amino acids. Germline V lookup: CDR1 SGDLS, CDR2 YYNGEE. V lost 0 bases to trimming and J lost 0 bases, with 11 bases between them. The chain's CDR3 is CASSVGPGRSTDTQYF. CDR3 DNA sequence: TGTGCCAGCAGCGTAGGGCCGGGGCGTAGCACAGATACGCAGTATTTT.

The V gene is TRBV9, the J gene TRBJ1-2; D is possibly TRBD1 (5 bases). The CDR3 covers 14 residues. Trimming took off 3 bases at V and 8 bases at J, with 17 bases between the two ends. CDR1 and CDR2 from the germline V gene are SGDLS and YYNGEE. The DNA for the CDR3 is TGTGCCAGCAGCGCCGAGGGGAAGGGAAACGGCTACACCTTC. Encoded protein: CASSAEGKGNGYTF.